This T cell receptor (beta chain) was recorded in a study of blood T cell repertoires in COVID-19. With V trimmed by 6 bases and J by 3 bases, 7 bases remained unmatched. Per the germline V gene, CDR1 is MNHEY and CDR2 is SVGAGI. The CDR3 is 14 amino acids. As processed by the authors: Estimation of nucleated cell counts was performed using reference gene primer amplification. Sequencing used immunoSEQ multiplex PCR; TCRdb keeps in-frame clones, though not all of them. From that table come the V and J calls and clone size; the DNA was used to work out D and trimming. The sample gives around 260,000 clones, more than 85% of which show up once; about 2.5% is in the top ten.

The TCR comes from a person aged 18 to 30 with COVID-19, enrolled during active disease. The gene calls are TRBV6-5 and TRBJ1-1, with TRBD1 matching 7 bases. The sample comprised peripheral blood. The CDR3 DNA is TGTGCCAGCAGCGTGGGGACAGCTTACACTGAAGCTTTCTTT. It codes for CASSVGTAYTEAFF.